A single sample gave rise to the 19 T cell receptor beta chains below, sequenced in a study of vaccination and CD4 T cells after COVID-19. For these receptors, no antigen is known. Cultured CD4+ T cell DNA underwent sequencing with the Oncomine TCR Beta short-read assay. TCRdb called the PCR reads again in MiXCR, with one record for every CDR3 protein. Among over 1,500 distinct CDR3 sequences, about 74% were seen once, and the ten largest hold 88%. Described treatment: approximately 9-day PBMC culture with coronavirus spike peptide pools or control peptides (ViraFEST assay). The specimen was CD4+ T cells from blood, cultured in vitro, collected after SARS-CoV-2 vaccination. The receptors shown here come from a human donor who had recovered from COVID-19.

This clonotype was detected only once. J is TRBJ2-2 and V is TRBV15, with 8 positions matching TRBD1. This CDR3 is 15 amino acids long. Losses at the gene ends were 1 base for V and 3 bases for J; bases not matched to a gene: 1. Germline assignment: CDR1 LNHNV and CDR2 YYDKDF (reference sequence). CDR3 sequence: CATSRATGDTGELFF. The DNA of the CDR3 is TGTGCCACCAGCAGAGCGACAGGGGACACCGGGGAGCTGTTTTTT. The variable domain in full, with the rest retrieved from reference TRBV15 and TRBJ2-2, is DAMVIQNPRYQVTQFGKPVTLSCSQTLNHNVMYWYQQKSSQAPKLLFHYYDKDFNNEADTPDNFQSRRPNTSFCFLDIRSPGLGDTAMYLCATSRATGDTGELFFGEGSRLTVL.

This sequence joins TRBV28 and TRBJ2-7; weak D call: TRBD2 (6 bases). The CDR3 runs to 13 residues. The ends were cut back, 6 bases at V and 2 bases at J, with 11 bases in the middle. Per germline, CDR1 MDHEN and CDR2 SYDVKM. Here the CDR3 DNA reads TGTGCCAGCAGCTCGGCGGGACCCTACGAGCAGTACTTC. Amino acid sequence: CASSSAGPYEQYF.

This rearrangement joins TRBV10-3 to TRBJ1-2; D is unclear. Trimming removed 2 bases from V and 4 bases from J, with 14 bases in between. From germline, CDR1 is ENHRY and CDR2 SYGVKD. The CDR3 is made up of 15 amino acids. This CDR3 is CAISENVGSLYGYTF. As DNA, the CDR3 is TGTGCCATCAGTGAGAATGTGGGCAGTCTCTATGGCTACACCTTC.

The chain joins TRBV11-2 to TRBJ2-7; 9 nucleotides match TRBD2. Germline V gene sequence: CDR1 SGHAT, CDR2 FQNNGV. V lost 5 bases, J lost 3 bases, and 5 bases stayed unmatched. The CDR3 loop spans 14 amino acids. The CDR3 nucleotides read TGTGCCAGCAGCGGTCCTAGCGGGAACTACGAGCAGTACTTC. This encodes CASSGPSGNYEQYF.

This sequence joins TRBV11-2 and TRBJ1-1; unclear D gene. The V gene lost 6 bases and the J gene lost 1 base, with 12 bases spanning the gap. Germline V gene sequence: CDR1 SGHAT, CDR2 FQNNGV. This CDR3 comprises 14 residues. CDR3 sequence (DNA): TGTGCCAGCAGTCGGGAGAGATCGAACACTGAAGCTTTCTTT. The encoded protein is CASSRERSNTEAFF.

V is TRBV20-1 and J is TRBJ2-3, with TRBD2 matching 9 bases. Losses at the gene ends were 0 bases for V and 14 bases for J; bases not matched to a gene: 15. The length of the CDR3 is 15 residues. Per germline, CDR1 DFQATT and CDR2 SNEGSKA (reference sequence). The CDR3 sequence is CSARDLGLAGRGGYF. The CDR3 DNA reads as TGCAGTGCTAGAGATCTCGGGCTAGCGGGAAGGGGGGGGTATTTT.

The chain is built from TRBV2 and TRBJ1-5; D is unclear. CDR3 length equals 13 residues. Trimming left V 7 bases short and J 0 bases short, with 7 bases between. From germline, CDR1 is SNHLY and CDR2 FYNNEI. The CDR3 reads CASTAYSNQPQHF. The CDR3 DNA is TGTGCCAGCACAGCCTATAGCAATCAGCCCCAGCATTTT. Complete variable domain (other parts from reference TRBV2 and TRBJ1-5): EPEVTQTPSHQVTQMGQEVILRCVPISNHLYFYWYRQILGQKVEFLVSFYNNEISEKSEIFDDQFSVERPDGSNFTLKIRSTKLEDSAMYFCASTAYSNQPQHFGDGTRLSIL.

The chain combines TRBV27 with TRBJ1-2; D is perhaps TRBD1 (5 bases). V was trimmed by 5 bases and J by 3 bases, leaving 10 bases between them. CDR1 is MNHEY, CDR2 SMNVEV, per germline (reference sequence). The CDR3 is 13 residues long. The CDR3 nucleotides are TGTGCCAGCAGTATGGGACGGTACTATGGCTACACCTTC. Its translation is CASSMGRYYGYTF.

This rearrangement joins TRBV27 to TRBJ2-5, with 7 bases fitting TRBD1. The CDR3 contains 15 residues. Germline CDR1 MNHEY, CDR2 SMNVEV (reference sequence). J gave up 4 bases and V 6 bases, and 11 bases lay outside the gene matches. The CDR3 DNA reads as TGTGCCAGCAGCGTCCTCGGGGCAGGGGGAGAGACCCAGTACTTC. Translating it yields CASSVLGAGGETQYF.

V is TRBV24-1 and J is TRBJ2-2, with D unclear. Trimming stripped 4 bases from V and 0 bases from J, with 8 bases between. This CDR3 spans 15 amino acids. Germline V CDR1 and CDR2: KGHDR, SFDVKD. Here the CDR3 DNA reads TGTGCCACCAGTGACCCTGGGACGAACACCGGGGAGCTGTTTTTT. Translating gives CATSDPGTNTGELFF.

CDR3 in DNA: TGCAGTGCTAGAGATGGGGGGGCGCAGAACACTGAAGCTTTCTTT. Translating it yields CSARDGGAQNTEAFF. The V gene is TRBV20-1, the J gene TRBJ1-1; TRBD1 might be the D (6 bases). Germline CDR1 reads DFQATT; CDR2 reads SNEGSKA (reference sequence). Trimming removed 0 bases from V and 1 base from J, with 12 bases in between. This CDR3 region has 15 residues.

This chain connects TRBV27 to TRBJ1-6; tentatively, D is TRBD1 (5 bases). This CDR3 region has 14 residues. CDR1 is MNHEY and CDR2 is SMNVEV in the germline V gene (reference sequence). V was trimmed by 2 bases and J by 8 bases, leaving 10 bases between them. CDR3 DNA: TGTGCCAGCAGTTTAAGGGGAGAGGATTCACCCCTCCACTTT. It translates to CASSLRGEDSPLHF.

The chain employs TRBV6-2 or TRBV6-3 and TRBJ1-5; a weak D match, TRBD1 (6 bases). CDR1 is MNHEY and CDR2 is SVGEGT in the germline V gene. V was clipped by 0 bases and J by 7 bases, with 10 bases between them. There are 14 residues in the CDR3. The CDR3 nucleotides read TGTGCCAGCAGTTACTCAGGGGGGAGACAGCCCCAGCATTTT. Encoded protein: CASSYSGGRQPQHF.

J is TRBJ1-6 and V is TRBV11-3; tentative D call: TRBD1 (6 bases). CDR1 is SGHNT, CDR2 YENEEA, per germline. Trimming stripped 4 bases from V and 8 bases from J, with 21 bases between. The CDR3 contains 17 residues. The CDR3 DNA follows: TGTGCCAGCAGCTCCTCATACAGGGCTAGAGGGTATTCACCCCTCCACTTT. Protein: CASSSSYRARGYSPLHF.

Here the CDR3 reads CASSFGRDNEQFF. The CDR3 nucleotides read TGTGCCAGTAGTTTCGGGAGAGACAATGAGCAGTTCTTC. V is TRBV19 and J is TRBJ2-1, with D tentatively TRBD2 (6 bases). V lost 5 bases and J lost 5, with 10 bases in between. This CDR3 contains 13 residues. Germline V gives CDR1 LNHDA, CDR2 SQIVND (reference sequence).

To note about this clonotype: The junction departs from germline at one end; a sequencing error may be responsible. The CDR3: CASSVDRYQGTQYF. For the CDR3, the DNA is TGTGCCAGCAGCGTGGACAGGTACCAAGGGACCCAGTACTTC. The chain has TRBV2 and TRBJ2-5; 7 nucleotides match TRBD1. This CDR3 comprises 14 residues. The germline CDR1 and CDR2 sequences are SNHLY and FYNNEI.

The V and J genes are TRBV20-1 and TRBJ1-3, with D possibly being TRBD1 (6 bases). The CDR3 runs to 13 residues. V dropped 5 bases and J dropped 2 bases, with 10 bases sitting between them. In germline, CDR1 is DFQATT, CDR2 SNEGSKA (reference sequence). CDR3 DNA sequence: TGCAGTGCTCCTCACAGGGCTGGAAACACCATATATTTT. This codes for CSAPHRAGNTIYF.

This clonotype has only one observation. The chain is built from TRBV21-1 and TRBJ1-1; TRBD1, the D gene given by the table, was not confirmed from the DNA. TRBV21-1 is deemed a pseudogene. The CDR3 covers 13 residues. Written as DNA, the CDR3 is TGTGCCAGCAGGTTGGGGGGCCGGACTGAAGCTTTCTTT. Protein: CASRLGGRTEAFF.

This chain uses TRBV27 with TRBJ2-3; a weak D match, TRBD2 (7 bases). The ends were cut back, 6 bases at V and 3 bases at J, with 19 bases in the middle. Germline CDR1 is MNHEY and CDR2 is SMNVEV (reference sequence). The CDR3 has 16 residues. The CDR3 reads CASRPKAGALTDTQYF. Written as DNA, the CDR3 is TGTGCCAGCAGGCCAAAGGCGGGGGCCCTAACAGATACGCAGTATTTT.